What follows are 24 T cell receptor beta chains derived from one specimen sequenced in a study of blood T cell repertoires in COVID-19. Data came from immunoSEQ multiplex PCR; TCRdb stores just in-frame clones and leaves some out. Among some 95,000 clones, around 90% were seen once, and the ten largest hold more than 1.5%. Sample: peripheral blood. The receptors come from a human donor with active COVID-19. The donor label of this sample is uncertain.

The chain employs TRBV27 and TRBJ1-4, with 8 bases identical to TRBD1. The CDR3 has 17 amino acids. Germline V lookup: CDR1 MNHEY, CDR2 SMNVEV (reference sequence). V lost 2 bases and J lost 7; bases outside the gene matches: 12. The CDR3 loop reads CASSLKDRESPSEKLFF. Written as DNA, the CDR3 is TGTGCCAGCAGTTTAAAGGACAGGGAGTCTCCCTCTGAAAAACTGTTTTTT. Combining the CDR3 with reference TRBV27 and TRBJ1-4 gives the whole variable domain EAQVTQNPRYLITVTGKKLTVTCSQNMNHEYMSWYRQDPGLGLRQIYYSMNVEVTDKGDVPEGYKVSRKEKRNFPLILESPSPNQTSLYFCASSLKDRESPSEKLFFGSGTQLSVL.

The chain combines TRBV10-3 with TRBJ1-2; 9 nucleotides line up with TRBD1. This CDR3 contains 15 residues. Looked up from germline, CDR1 is ENHRY and CDR2 is SYGVKD. J was trimmed by 5 bases and V by 7 bases; bases with no gene match: 11. The CDR3 coding sequence is TGTGCCATCACCTCCTCCGGGACAGGGCTATATGGCTACACCTTC. This gives the protein CAITSSGTGLYGYTF.

The chain combines TRBV27 with TRBJ1-1, with 7 positions matching TRBD1. V was clipped by 7 bases and J by 4 bases; unmatched bases: 9. The CDR3 runs to 14 residues. Per the germline V gene, CDR1 is MNHEY and CDR2 is SMNVEV (reference sequence). The CDR3 DNA sequence: TGTGCCAGCACCCCGACAGGGCGAGGCACTGAAGCTTTCTTT. This translates into CASTPTGRGTEAFF.

This clone was observed a few times. The chain combines TRBV5-1 with TRBJ1-3, with 12 positions matching TRBD1. The CDR3 covers 14 residues. Germline lookup yields CDR1 SGHRS and CDR2 YFSETQ. V lost 4 bases, J lost 8 bases, and 4 bases stayed unmatched. The CDR3 loop is CASSMGQGADTIYF. DNA of the CDR3: TGCGCCAGCAGCATGGGACAGGGGGCGGACACCATATATTTT.

The gene calls are TRBV7-9 and TRBJ2-7; D possibly corresponds to TRBD1 (6 bases). V was pared by 5 bases and J by 0 bases, with 11 bases between. The CDR3 totals 14 residues. Germline-derived CDR1 and CDR2 are SEHNR and FQNEAQ (reference sequence). The CDR3 DNA sequence: TGTGCCAGCAGCGAGACAGGAGTCTCCTACGAGCAGTACTTC. It is translated as CASSETGVSYEQYF.

The V gene is TRBV11-1, the J gene TRBJ1-6, with D maybe TRBD1 (6 bases). The CDR3 covers 16 residues. Germline CDR1 reads SGHAT; CDR2 reads FQDESV (reference sequence). Trimming removed 5 bases at V and 7 bases at J, with 18 bases between. The CDR3 is CASSQGGTGPNSPLHF. CDR3 nucleotides: TGTGCCAGCAGCCAAGGGGGAACAGGACCAAATTCACCCCTCCACTTT.

This sequence joins TRBV5-4 and TRBJ1-3; 10 bases map to TRBD1. The length of the CDR3 is 16 residues. After removal of 4 bases from V and 2 bases from J, the junction contained 6 bases not matched to a gene. Germline-derived CDR1 and CDR2 are SGHNT and YYREEE (reference sequence). The CDR3 nucleotides read TGTGCCAGCAGCGGACAGGGGGAATACCCTGGAAACACCATATATTTT. Amino acid sequence: CASSGQGEYPGNTIYF. The full variable domain, completed using reference TRBV5-4 and TRBJ1-3, is ETGVTQSPTHLIKTRGQQVTLRCSSQSGHNTVSWYQQALGQGPQFIFQYYREEENGRGNFPPRFSGLQFPNYSSELNVNALELDDSALYLCASSGQGEYPGNTIYFGEGSWLTVV.

The chain is built from TRBV15 and TRBJ2-7; perhaps TRBD1 as D (6 bases). V was cut by 4 bases and J by 4 bases, with 14 bases left in between. This CDR3 is built from 14 residues. Per the germline V gene, CDR1 is LNHNV and CDR2 is YYDKDF (reference sequence). The chain's CDR3 is CATSKGSQGYEQYF. DNA of the CDR3: TGTGCCACCAGCAAAGGGTCCCAGGGGTACGAGCAGTACTTC.

The chain joins TRBV28 to TRBJ1-2; TRBD1 agrees at 9 bases. V trimming: 8 bases; J trimming: 5 bases; junction bases outside the gene matches: 12. Germline CDR1 MDHEN, CDR2 SYDVKM. The CDR3 spans 15 residues. The CDR3 spells CASADETGGAYGYTF. CDR3 DNA: TGTGCCAGCGCGGACGAGACAGGGGGGGCTTATGGCTACACCTTC.

The chain has TRBV6-1 and TRBJ2-7, with D perhaps TRBD1 (6 bases). The CDR3 has 14 amino acids. Germline-derived CDR1 and CDR2 are MNHNS and SASEGT. The V end lost 3 bases, the J end lost 7 bases, and 16 bases lay between the germline ends. Here the CDR3 DNA reads TGTGCCAGCAGTGATCAACGACAGGTTGTAGAGCAGTACTTC. This sequence encodes CASSDQRQVVEQYF.

The rearrangement uses TRBV3-1 (or the pseudogene TRBV3-2) and TRBJ2-5; 10 nucleotides line up with TRBD2. The ends lost 1 base at V and 7 bases at J; junction bases unmatched: 12. Per germline, CDR1 LGHDT and CDR2 YNNKEL (reference sequence). CDR3 size: 17 residues. The CDR3 sequence is CASSQAISGGDGGTQYF. The CDR3 region has the DNA TGTGCCAGCAGCCAAGCCATCAGCGGGGGGGATGGAGGGACCCAGTACTTC.

In this sample, this clone turned up once. The chain carries TRBV6-1 and TRBJ2-7; maybe TRBD1 (5 bases). The CDR3 loop spans 15 amino acids. Trimming left V 0 bases short and J 2 bases short, with 11 bases between. Germline V gene lookup returns CDR1 MNHNS and CDR2 SASEGT. The chain's CDR3 is CASSEAPGIAYEQYF. CDR3 in DNA: TGTGCCAGCAGTGAAGCTCCAGGGATAGCCTACGAGCAGTACTTC.

V is TRBV24-1 and J is TRBJ1-1; D is unclear. Trimming cost V 0 bases and J 4 bases, with 11 bases left between them. Germline V lookup: CDR1 KGHDR, CDR2 SFDVKD. The CDR3 is 15 amino acids. The CDR3, as DNA: TGTGCCACCAGTGATTTGTATTGCCTTAGCACTGAAGCTTTCTTT. This sequence encodes CATSDLYCLSTEAFF.

The V and J genes are TRBV9 and TRBJ2-7; 7 bases are shared with TRBD2. The CDR3 sequence is 14 residues long. From germline, CDR1 is SGDLS and CDR2 YYNGEE. The J segment lost 7 bases and the V segment lost 3 bases, leaving 10 bases of the junction unmatched. The CDR3 region is CASSAPLGGGEQYF. CDR3 in DNA: TGTGCCAGCAGCGCTCCCTTGGGGGGGGGAGAGCAGTACTTC. Full variable domain (rest looked up from reference TRBV9 and TRBJ2-7): DSGVTQTPKHLITATGQRVTLRCSPRSGDLSVYWYQQSLDQGLQFLIQYYNGEERAKGNILERFSAQQFPDLHSELNLSSLELGDSALYFCASSAPLGGGEQYFGPGTRLTVT.

This clone was observed once. The gene calls are TRBV5-5 and TRBJ2-2; D remains unclear. The CDR3 spans 15 residues. V was trimmed by 2 bases and J by 10 bases, leaving 18 bases between them. The V gene's germline CDR1 is SGHKS and CDR2 YYEKEE (reference sequence). The CDR3 sequence: CASSFGWAGPEELFF. The CDR3 region has the DNA TGTGCCAGCAGCTTCGGTTGGGCAGGCCCTGAGGAGCTGTTTTTT.

The chain employs TRBV7-3 and TRBJ1-3; TRBD1 agrees at 7 bases. Looked up from germline, CDR1 is SGHTA and CDR2 is FQGTGA. This CDR3 has 20 residues. Germline trimming cut 4 bases from V and 1 base from J; bases unmatched to any gene: 19. Here the CDR3 reads CASSSKNPNRTGESGNTIYF. The CDR3 coding sequence is TGTGCCAGCAGCTCTAAGAACCCAAATCGAACAGGGGAATCTGGAAACACCATATATTTT.

The rearrangement uses TRBV29-1 and TRBJ2-5; D is perhaps TRBD1 (6 bases). The germline gives CDR1 SQVTM, CDR2 ANQGSEA. V was trimmed by 6 bases and J by 4 bases, leaving 12 bases between them. This CDR3 spans 12 amino acids. CDR3 amino acids: CSVPQGRETQYF. The CDR3 DNA sequence: TGCAGCGTCCCCCAGGGGAGAGAGACCCAGTACTTC.

The rearrangement uses TRBV19 and TRBJ2-7; D might be TRBD1 (6 bases). Germline V lookup: CDR1 LNHDA, CDR2 SQIVND (reference sequence). This CDR3 region has 15 residues. Trimming left V 6 bases short and J 2 bases short, with 17 bases between. The DNA of the CDR3 is TGTGCCAGTAGCCCGTCAGGGGTCGGTGCCTACGAGCAGTACTTC. It yields the protein CASSPSGVGAYEQYF.

The rearrangement uses TRBV5-5 and TRBJ1-5, with a possible D match to TRBD1 (6 bases). The CDR3 length is 14 residues. V was trimmed by 1 base and J by 5 bases, leaving 10 bases between them. CDR1 is SGHKS and CDR2 is YYEKEE in the germline V gene (reference sequence). The CDR3 region is CASSLRQAYQPQHF. The CDR3 nucleotides read TGTGCCAGCAGCTTGAGACAGGCCTATCAGCCCCAGCATTTT.

This rearrangement joins TRBV14 to TRBJ1-3; D remains ambiguous. The germline V gene encodes CDR1 SGHDN and CDR2 FVKESK. V shed 3 bases and J shed 0 bases, with 18 bases lying between them. The CDR3 has 18 residues. In DNA form, the CDR3 reads TGTGCCAGCAGCCATCCCGGAGCGGGCGGAGGCTCTGGAAACACCATATATTTT. Translated: CASSHPGAGGGSGNTIYF.

CDR3 loop: CASSSPLRTGRGNQPQHF. The CDR3 bases are TGTGCCAGCAGCTCACCCCTCCGGACAGGGAGGGGCAATCAGCCCCAGCATTTT. This sequence joins TRBV6-2 or TRBV6-3 and TRBJ1-5; the match to TRBD1 covers 8 bases. CDR1 is MNHEY, CDR2 SVGEGT, per germline. Trimming removed 6 bases from V and 2 bases from J; junction bases left unmatched: 15. The CDR3 loop spans 18 amino acids.

The chain couples TRBV6-6 to TRBJ1-6; tentative D call: TRBD1 (6 bases). This CDR3 is built from 15 residues. Germline values: CDR1 MNHNY, CDR2 SVGAGI (reference sequence). Trimming took 0 bases from V and 7 from J, leaving 10 bases between them. The CDR3 DNA reads TGTGCCAGCAGTTACTCAGGGGGGGGGAATTCACCCCTCCACTTT. Translated, it gives CASSYSGGGNSPLHF.

The CDR3 loop is CASSQVLGLAGGPYTDTQYF. CDR3 coding DNA: TGCGCCAGCAGCCAAGTCCTGGGACTAGCGGGGGGGCCTTACACAGATACGCAGTATTTT. The chain couples TRBV4-1 to TRBJ2-3; TRBD2 matches at 16 bases. Germline CDR1 is MGHRA and CDR2 is YSYEKL. V lost 1 base, J lost 2 bases, and 9 bases stayed unmatched. The CDR3 is 20 residues long.

The V gene is TRBV19, the J gene TRBJ1-3; D is possibly TRBD1 (5 bases). Germline-derived CDR1 and CDR2 are LNHDA and SQIVND (reference sequence). The CDR3 length is 15 residues. V was trimmed by 6 bases and J by 2 bases, leaving 14 bases between them. The CDR3 sequence: CASRLIDRTGNTIYF. CDR3 coding DNA: TGTGCCAGTAGACTAATCGACAGAACTGGAAACACCATATATTTT.